The 25 T cell receptor beta chains below all came from one sample that was sequenced in a study of blood T cell repertoires in COVID-19. Here immunoSEQ multiplex PCR was the method, and the copy in TCRdb shows in-frame clones only, minus some. This table holds 65,000 to 85,000 clones, 88% found once. Sequencing was done on a sample of peripheral blood. These receptors were taken from a human donor in a cohort sampled during active COVID-19.

The chain has TRBV18 and TRBJ2-7; TRBD2 might be the D (6 bases). Between the trimmed V and J ends, which lost 3 bases and 5 bases, there was a span of 14 bases. CDR3 size: 14 residues. The germline gives CDR1 KGHSH, CDR2 LQKENI. CDR3 nucleotide sequence: TGTGCCAGCTCACCGAAGGAGGGGAGCAACGAGCAGTACTTC. Residues: CASSPKEGSNEQYF. The full variable domain, in which reference TRBV18 and TRBJ2-7 provide the parts outside the CDR3, is NAGVMQNPRHLVRRRGQEARLRCSPMKGHSHVYWYRQLPEEGLKFMVYLQKENIIDESGMPKERFSAEFPKEGPSILRIQQVVRGDSAAYFCASSPKEGSNEQYFGPGTRLTVT.

The DNA of the CDR3 is TGTGCTAGTGGTTTGGTACTCAATCACAGCCCCAACTATGGCTACACCTTC. The encoded protein is CASGLVLNHSPNYGYTF. The rearrangement joins TRBV12-5 to TRBJ1-2; the D is unclear. In germline, CDR1 is LGHNT, CDR2 FRNRAP. This CDR3 is built from 17 residues. Trimming removed 0 bases from V and 2 bases from J, with 16 bases in between.

The genes are TRBV5-1 and TRBJ1-5, with 7 bases lining up with TRBD1. This CDR3 has 13 residues. Trimming took 4 bases from V and 7 from J; bases not matched to a gene: 5. Looked up from germline, CDR1 is SGHRS and CDR2 is YFSETQ. CDR3 nucleotide sequence: TGCGCCAGCAGCCCGAGACAGGGCCAGCCCCAGCATTTT. Translated, it gives CASSPRQGQPQHF.

This chain joins TRBV30 and TRBJ1-6, with D perhaps TRBD1 (5 bases). CDR1 GTSNPN and CDR2 SVGIG come from the germline V gene (reference sequence). The CDR3 runs to 14 residues. V dropped 0 bases and J dropped 7 bases, with 10 bases sitting between them. The CDR3 reads CAWSVAPGNSPLHF. In nucleotides, the CDR3 is TGTGCCTGGAGTGTGGCGCCAGGGAATTCACCCCTCCACTTT.

This clone was counted only a few times. The chain is built from TRBV19 and TRBJ1-1; possibly TRBD1 for D (5 bases). Germline V lookup: CDR1 LNHDA, CDR2 SQIVND (reference sequence). Trimming removed 7 bases at V and 4 bases at J, with 16 bases between. This CDR3 has 14 amino acids. CDR3 bases: TGTGCCAGTACTAGGTTAGGGGAAAGCACTGAAGCTTTCTTT. Its translation: CASTRLGESTEAFF.

The chain uses TRBV6-4 and TRBJ1-5, with unresolved D. The V gene's germline CDR1 is MRHNA and CDR2 SNTAGT. Trimming cost V 3 bases and J 0 bases, with 9 bases left between them. The CDR3 runs 15 residues. The CDR3 DNA is TGTGCCAGCAGTGAGGTACAGTATAGCAATCAGCCCCAGCATTTT. This sequence encodes CASSEVQYSNQPQHF.

The chain carries TRBV5-1 and TRBJ2-7; possible D gene TRBD1, 5 bases. Germline V gene data show CDR1 as SGHRS and CDR2 as YFSETQ. The V end lost 3 bases, the J end lost 2 bases, and 24 bases lay between the germline ends. The CDR3 length is 18 residues. This CDR3 is CASSSFSNTDTRTYEQYF. The CDR3, as DNA: TGCGCCAGCAGCTCTTTCTCCAACACGGACACCCGAACCTACGAGCAGTACTTC.

The genes are TRBV19 and TRBJ2-1; D unclear. CDR1 LNHDA and CDR2 SQIVND come from the germline V gene (reference sequence). The germline V and J ends were trimmed by 3 bases and 8 bases, with 14 bases remaining between them. CDR3 length: 14 amino acids. The CDR3 is CASSMSGTSDEQFF. The CDR3 nucleotides read TGTGCCAGTAGTATGTCTGGTACTTCGGATGAGCAGTTCTTC.

The rearrangement uses TRBV2 and TRBJ2-5; D gene ambiguous. The germline V and J ends were trimmed by 5 bases and 3 bases, with 4 bases remaining between them. This CDR3 is 11 amino acids long. The germline gives CDR1 SNHLY, CDR2 FYNNEI. The CDR3 region has the DNA TGTGCCAGCAGTCAGGAAGAGACCCAGTACTTC. It specifies CASSQEETQYF.

The CDR3 sequence: CASSNEWPNYGYTF. DNA of the CDR3: TGTGCCAGCAGTAATGAATGGCCAAACTATGGCTACACCTTC. V gene TRBV6-2 or TRBV6-3 combines with J gene TRBJ1-2; unclear D gene. Germline-derived CDR1 and CDR2 are MNHEY and SVGEGT. Trimming shortened V by 5 bases and J by 2 bases, and 12 bases separated the two germline ends. The CDR3 length is 14 residues.

The chain employs TRBV7-8 and TRBJ2-7; D is perhaps TRBD1 (7 bases). Germline assignment: CDR1 SGHVS and CDR2 FQNEAQ. The CDR3 runs to 16 residues. Trimming removed 7 bases from V and 8 bases from J, with 27 bases in between. The CDR3 region has the DNA TGTGCCAGCACCCAGGGGGGCAGCTTCTACGATTGGCAGCAGTACTTC. Its translation is CASTQGGSFYDWQQYF.

The rearrangement links TRBV10-3 to TRBJ1-5, with 7 bases lining up with TRBD1. V was clipped by 5 bases and J by 4 bases; unmatched bases: 8. This CDR3 comprises 15 residues. The germline V gene has CDR1 ENHRY and CDR2 SYGVKD. The CDR3 nucleotides are TGTGCCATCAGTCCTGGAGAGGGGGCAAATCAGCCCCAGCATTTT. Amino acid sequence: CAISPGEGANQPQHF.

The chain is built from TRBV7-2 and TRBJ1-5; possibly TRBD1 for D (5 bases). Trimming took 5 bases from V and 4 from J, leaving 9 bases between them. CDR3 length: 13 amino acids. Germline V lookup: CDR1 SGHTA, CDR2 FQGNSA. The CDR3, as DNA: TGTGCCAGCAGCAAGGGGCAGAATCAGCCCCAGCATTTT. Translated: CASSKGQNQPQHF.

Worth noting for this clone: The same CDR3 is also encoded by other DNA sequences in this sample. J is TRBJ1-5 and V is TRBV28, with D unclear. V was trimmed by 2 bases and J by 4 bases, leaving 9 bases between them. The CDR3 sequence is 14 residues long. Germline V lookup: CDR1 MDHEN, CDR2 SYDVKM. The CDR3 bases are TGTGCCAGCAGTTTAAACAGACCAAATCAGCCCCAGCATTTT. Protein sequence: CASSLNRPNQPQHF.

This rearrangement joins TRBV18 to TRBJ1-1; TRBD1 agrees at 7 bases. This CDR3 is built from 14 residues. From germline, CDR1 is KGHSH and CDR2 LQKENI. The V segment lost 4 bases and the J segment 1 base; nucleotides outside the gene matches: 3. CDR3 DNA sequence: TGTGCCAGCTCACTAGGGACAGCGAACACTGAAGCTTTCTTT. Amino acid sequence: CASSLGTANTEAFF.

The chain carries TRBV5-6 and TRBJ2-5; D remains unclear. V was shortened by 4 bases and J by 4 bases, with 8 bases between the two germline ends. The CDR3 is 12 residues long. Germline assignment: CDR1 SGHDT and CDR2 YYEEEE. For the CDR3, the DNA is TGTGCCAGCAGCCTCGGTTTAGAGACCCAGTACTTC. Translated: CASSLGLETQYF.

The sample holds a few counts of this clone. The V call is TRBV7-6, the J call TRBJ2-1; 14 nucleotides align to TRBD2. Germline values: CDR1 SGHVS, CDR2 FNYEAQ. V shed 5 bases and J 7 bases; nucleotides not matched to a gene: 10. CDR3 length: 17 residues. The CDR3 bases are TGTGCCAGCAGCCTAAAAGCGGGACTAGCGGGAGCTAATGAGCAGTTCTTC. Its translation is CASSLKAGLAGANEQFF.

This clone has just one count. The J gene is TRBJ2-2, the V gene TRBV5-4, with TRBD2 matching 9 bases. The CDR3 has 17 amino acids. The germline gives CDR1 SGHNT, CDR2 YYREEE (reference sequence). Trimming took 0 bases from V and 2 from J; bases not matched to a gene: 5. The CDR3: CASSLGGGGGNTGELFF. The CDR3 region has the DNA TGTGCCAGCAGCTTGGGTGGCGGGGGGGGAAACACCGGGGAGCTGTTTTTT.

This chain links TRBV6-2 or TRBV6-3 with TRBJ2-7; TRBD2 agrees at 10 bases. This CDR3 has 15 amino acids. The germline V gene has CDR1 MNHEY and CDR2 SVGEGT. Losses at the gene ends were 5 bases for V and 2 bases for J; bases not matched to a gene: 6. The DNA of the CDR3 is TGTGCCAGCAGTAGACTAGCGGGTGGGGCCTACGAGCAGTACTTC. Translating it yields CASSRLAGGAYEQYF.

This clone was picked up one time. This chain connects TRBV19 to TRBJ1-1, with D possibly TRBD1 on 5 matching bases. V dropped 7 bases and J dropped 4 bases, with 13 bases sitting between them. The CDR3 has 13 residues. Germline-derived CDR1 and CDR2 are LNHDA and SQIVND (reference sequence). In DNA, the CDR3 is TGTGCCAGTACCCGGCGGGGGGTCACTGAAGCTTTCTTT. This gives the protein CASTRRGVTEAFF.

By frequency in the sample, this clone is large (0.1 to 1%). The junction departs from the called germline gene at one end, perhaps through a read error. The chain carries TRBV7-7 and TRBJ2-5; 10 nucleotides line up with TRBD2. This CDR3 is built from 18 residues. CDR1 SSHAT and CDR2 FNYEAQ come from the germline V gene (reference sequence). CDR3: CASSPLPGLAGEGETQYF. The CDR3 DNA is TGTGCTAGCAGCCCCCTCCCGGGGCTAGCGGGAGAGGGAGAGACCCAGTACTTC.

The rearrangement uses TRBV28 and TRBJ2-3; TRBD2 aligns across 8 bases. The CDR3 extends over 12 amino acids. The germline gives CDR1 MDHEN, CDR2 SYDVKM. CDR3 in DNA: TGTTGCACGGGAGGGAAGACAGATACGCAGTATTTT. This gives the protein CCTGGKTDTQYF.

V usage is TRBV7-9 and J usage is TRBJ1-4; 10 positions agree with TRBD1. Trimming removed 5 bases from V and 6 bases from J; junction bases left unmatched: 12. Germline CDR1 SEHNR, CDR2 FQNEAQ (reference sequence). The CDR3 contains 17 residues. The CDR3 nucleotides read TGTGCCAGCAGCCTAAGGTCTCGGGACAGGGGAGATGAAAAACTGTTTTTT. Translating gives CASSLRSRDRGDEKLFF.

The chain is built from TRBV11-2 and TRBJ1-6, with D perhaps TRBD1 (6 bases). V was pared by 3 bases and J by 7 bases, with 19 bases between. Germline CDR1 reads SGHAT; CDR2 reads FQNNGV. This CDR3 region has 17 residues. The CDR3 is CASSFLQGAKGNSPLHF. The CDR3 region has the DNA TGTGCCAGCAGCTTTCTACAGGGAGCTAAAGGAAATTCACCCCTCCACTTT.

V is TRBV16 and J is TRBJ1-5; D unclear. Germline V gene lookup returns CDR1 KGHSY and CDR2 FQNENV. The CDR3 covers 15 residues. Trimming took 0 bases from V and 3 from J, leaving 9 bases between them. CDR3 sequence (DNA): TGTGCCAGCAGCCAATCGGCGGTAAACAATCAGCCCCAGCATTTT. Translated: CASSQSAVNNQPQHF.